These T cell receptor beta chains were read from a single sample in a study of cytomegalovirus exposure and HLA in healthy donors. Generated by immunoSEQ multiplex PCR, the TCRdb table keeps only in-frame clones and is missing some. The sample consists of about 99,000 clones, around 80% of them appearing once. What was sequenced was PBMCs. All receptors derive from a young woman in good health and CMV-seropositive. CDR3s include the opening cysteine and the closing phenylalanine or tryptophan. A D gene is named only where the DNA matches it firmly. Clone size, where shown, is once, few, many, or a class for clones that have expanded.

abundance	v_gene	j_gene	d_gene	CDR3aa	CDR3nt
.	TRBV6-1	TRBJ1-2	TRBD1	CASSVGPQGVSGYTF	TGTGCCAGCAGTGTGGGGCCGCAGGGGGTCTCTGGCTACACCTTC
.	TRBV4-2	TRBJ1-1	.	CASRPQTATEAFF	TGTGCCAGCAGGCCCCAAACAGCCACTGAAGCTTTCTTT
.	TRBV7-7	TRBJ1-1	.	CASSRTGKNTEAFF	TGTGCCAGCAGCCGCACAGGGAAGAACACTGAAGCTTTCTTT
once	TRBV7-9	TRBJ2-1	TRBD2	CASSPFGGGARNEQFF	TGTGCCAGCAGCCCGTTCGGCGGGGGGGCTCGCAATGAGCAGTTCTTC
.	TRBV9	TRBJ1-1	.	CASSPRALGSTEAFF	TGTGCCAGCAGCCCCCGGGCGTTAGGGAGCACTGAAGCTTTCTTT
.	TRBV2	TRBJ2-1	.	CASGSEYNEQFF	TGTGCCAGCGGGAGCGAGTACAATGAGCAGTTCTTC
.	TRBV2	TRBJ1-5	.	CASSSPQGGQHF	TGTGCCAGCAGTTCCCCCCAAGGGGGCCAGCATTTT
few	TRBV11-3	TRBJ2-5	.	CASSLGGEETQYF	TGTGCCAGCAGCTTAGGCGGGGAAGAGACCCAGTACTTC
.	TRBV5-1	TRBJ1-4	TRBD1	CASSLVGGQGYEKLFF	TGCGCCAGCAGCTTGGTAGGGGGCCAGGGGTATGAAAAACTGTTTTTT
.	TRBV2	TRBJ1-3	.	CATRLSSGNTIYF	TGTGCCACCAGACTGAGCTCTGGAAACACCATATATTTT
.	TRBV10-3	TRBJ1-2	.	CAISARSSYGYTF	TGTGCCATCAGTGCGCGCTCGTCCTATGGCTACACCTTC
.	TRBV6-6	TRBJ2-7	.	CASRVQGSYEQYF	TGTGCCAGCCGAGTACAGGGAAGTTACGAGCAGTACTTC
.	TRBV5-1	TRBJ2-3	.	CASSLEAASTDTQYF	TGCGCCAGCAGCTTAGAAGCGGCTAGCACAGATACGCAGTATTTT
.	TRBV5-1	TRBJ1-4	.	CASSLDSLDEKLFF	TGCGCCAGCAGCTTGGACTCTCTGGATGAAAAACTGTTTTTT
once	TRBV7-9	TRBJ1-1	.	CASSSRAQNTEAFF	TGTGCCAGCAGCTCGCGGGCGCAGAACACTGAAGCTTTCTTT
.	TRBV18	TRBJ2-1	.	CASSPPPGENEQFF	TGTGCCAGCTCACCACCTCCAGGGGAGAATGAGCAGTTCTTC
few	TRBV6-5	TRBJ1-2	.	CASSPSKGGGYTF	TGTGCCAGCAGCCCGAGTAAAGGAGGAGGCTACACCTTC
.	TRBV27	TRBJ2-3	.	CASSLYPPAGDTQYF	TGTGCCAGCAGTTTATATCCCCCGGCCGGGGATACGCAGTATTTT
.	TRBV4-2	TRBJ2-3	TRBD2	CASSQDWGGDTQYF	TGTGCCAGCAGCCAAGATTGGGGGGGGGATACGCAGTATTTT
.	TRBV7-8	TRBJ1-1	.	CASSLVRSSSNTEAFF	TGTGCCAGCAGCTTAGTGCGATCCTCTTCGAACACTGAAGCTTTCTTT
.	TRBV30	TRBJ1-3	.	CAWSTNSGNTIYF	TGTGCCTGGAGCACAAATTCTGGAAACACCATATATTTT
.	TRBV7-2	TRBJ2-6	.	CASSLISGANVLTF	TGTGCCAGCAGCTTAATATCTGGGGCCAACGTCCTGACTTTC
once	TRBV5-1	TRBJ2-2	.	CASSLGGSGELFF	TGCGCCAGCAGCTTGGGAGGGTCCGGGGAGCTGTTTTTT
few	TRBV6-5	TRBJ1-6	.	CASSLATVSPLHF	TGTGCCAGCAGCCTCGCGACAGTTTCACCCCTCCACTTT
.	TRBV5-4	TRBJ2-5	TRBD2	CASSLATGREETQYF	TGTGCCAGCAGCTTGGCCACCGGGAGGGAAGAGACCCAGTACTTC
few	TRBV5-6	TRBJ1-5	TRBD1	CASSTGTGMRQPQHF	TGTGCCAGCAGTACCGGGACAGGGATGAGGCAGCCCCAGCATTTT
.	TRBV27	TRBJ2-1	.	CASSPGLPTYNEQFF	TGTGCCAGCAGTCCAGGACTACCTACCTACAATGAGCAGTTCTTC
.	TRBV7-8	TRBJ1-2	.	CASSLGSSAGNYGYTF	TGTGCCAGCAGCTTAGGCTCCTCTGCAGGGAACTATGGCTACACCTTC
.	TRBV6-5	TRBJ2-1	.	CASRGGLDEQFF	TGTGCCAGCAGAGGGGGTTTGGATGAGCAGTTCTTC
.	TRBV5-1	TRBJ1-2	.	CASSLGGSLNYGYTF	TGCGCCAGCAGCTTGGGAGGGAGTCTTAACTATGGCTACACCTTC
once	TRBV5-1	TRBJ1-5	TRBD1	CASSLGGTGVSPQHF	TGCGCCAGCAGCTTAGGTGGGACAGGGGTCTCGCCCCAGCATTTT
.	TRBV9	TRBJ1-4	TRBD1	CASSVQGGDEKLFF	TGTGCCAGCAGCGTACAGGGGGGCGATGAAAAACTGTTTTTT
few	TRBV5-6	TRBJ2-5	.	CASSLELTEETQYF	TGTGCCAGCAGCTTGGAGCTCACCGAAGAGACCCAGTACTTC
.	TRBV9	TRBJ2-5	TRBD2	CASSVAVAGIQETQYF	TGTGCCAGCAGCGTAGCGGTAGCGGGTATCCAAGAGACCCAGTACTTC
.	TRBV10-3	TRBJ1-1	.	CAISESQMNTEAFF	TGTGCCATCAGTGAAAGTCAGATGAACACTGAAGCTTTCTTT
.	TRBV6-5	TRBJ2-5	.	CASSYELARKETQYF	TGTGCCAGCAGTTACGAGCTAGCCAGAAAAGAGACCCAGTACTTC
.	TRBV21-1	TRBJ1-6	.	CASSKGDRTKGYNSPLHF	TGTGCCAGCAGCAAAGGGGACAGGACAAAAGGCTATAATTCACCCCTCCACTTT
.	TRBV27	TRBJ1-2	.	CASSPHRPGSGQDGYTF	TGTGCCAGCAGTCCTCACAGACCCGGAAGCGGGCAAGATGGCTACACCTTC
.	TRBV5-6	TRBJ2-7	TRBD2	CASSLADSGRFHEQYF	TGTGCCAGCAGCTTGGCCGATAGCGGGAGGTTTCACGAGCAGTACTTC
.	TRBV11-2	TRBJ2-7	TRBD1	CASSLARTGVYEQYF	TGTGCCAGCAGCTTAGCCCGGACAGGAGTCTACGAGCAGTACTTC
few	TRBV6-6	TRBJ2-1	TRBD2	CASSSRTSGGYNEQFF	TGTGCCAGCAGTTCGCGGACTAGCGGGGGATACAATGAGCAGTTCTTC
.	TRBV7-2	TRBJ2-7	.	CASSLDPRSQYF	TGTGCCAGCAGCTTAGATCCCAGATCGCAGTACTTC
.	TRBV4-1	TRBJ2-1	.	CASSRLDYNNEQFF	TGCGCCAGCAGCCGGCTGGACTACAACAATGAGCAGTTCTTC
.	TRBV19	TRBJ1-1	.	CASSRGRVNTEAFF	TGTGCCAGTAGTCGAGGCAGGGTGAACACTGAAGCTTTCTTT
.	TRBV5-4	TRBJ2-1	TRBD1	CASSPTPDRVGYNEQFF	TGTGCCAGCAGCCCCACTCCGGACAGGGTGGGGTACAATGAGCAGTTCTTC
.	TRBV9	TRBJ2-1	TRBD2	CASSSGIYNEQFF	TGTGCCAGCAGCAGCGGGATATACAATGAGCAGTTCTTC
.	TRBV10-3	TRBJ2-3	TRBD2	CAISLGTSGSWDTQYF	TGTGCCATCAGCCTGGGGACTAGCGGGAGTTGGGATACGCAGTATTTT
once	TRBV5-4	TRBJ1-1	TRBD1	CASRPGQGVAEAFF	TGTGCCAGCAGGCCGGGACAGGGAGTTGCTGAAGCTTTCTTT